The text below deals with one T cell receptor (beta chain). Its specificity is unknown. The entry originates in a study of shared clonotypes between healthy human individuals. Study observations and caveats: For sorted subsets, rarefaction showed incomplete sequencing despite large depth. Tissue TCR repertoires likely differ from these blood-only repertoires.

TCRdb's table, derived via immunoSEQ multiplex PCR, lists solely in-frame clones and lacks some. In the table there are roughly 2.2 million clones, 85% to 95% of which are singletons. The CDR3 runs 15 residues. The germline gives CDR1 MDHEN, CDR2 SYDVKM. V dropped 8 bases and J dropped 0 bases, with 16 bases sitting between them. This receptor was identified in a man in his late teens or twenties in good health. Some clones in this sample may be carry-over from other donors' samples. This chain uses TRBV28 with TRBJ2-5, with a weak D call TRBD2 (6 bases). Sequenced: naive CD4+ T cells from PBMCs. Noted subset: CD45RA+ positively selected. The chain's CDR3 is CASGPGGKYQETQYF. DNA for the CDR3: TGTGCCAGCGGCCCTGGCGGGAAGTACCAAGAGACCCAGTACTTC.